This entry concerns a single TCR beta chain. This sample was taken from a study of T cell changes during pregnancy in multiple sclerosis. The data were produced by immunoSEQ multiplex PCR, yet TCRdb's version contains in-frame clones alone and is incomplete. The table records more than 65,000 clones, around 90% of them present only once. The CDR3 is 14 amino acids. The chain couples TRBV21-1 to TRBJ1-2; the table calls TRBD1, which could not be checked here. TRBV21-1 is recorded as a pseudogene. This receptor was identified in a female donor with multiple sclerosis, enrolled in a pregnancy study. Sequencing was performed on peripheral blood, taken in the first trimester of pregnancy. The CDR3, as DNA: TGTGCCAGCAGCTACAGGGGTTATAACTATGGCTACACCTTC. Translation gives CASSYRGYNYGYTF.